One and the same sample provided the 4 T cell receptor beta chains below, sequenced in a study of shared clonotypes between healthy human individuals (dated by TCRdb to about 2020). Preparation of the library involved the immunoSEQ multiplex PCR assay. In its TCRdb copy, this immuneACCESS table keeps in-frame sequences only and misses some clones. Where compared with another copy, unresolved V genes explain less than half of these, and the others have no known cause. This sample gives fewer than 1.6 million clones in total; about 98.5% of them show up just once. Roughly 0.36% of the sample goes to the ten largest clones. Sequencing was carried out using naive CD4+ T cells sorted from blood. This sample's cell subset or site label indicates: CD45RA+ positively selected. These receptors were taken from a man aged 30-40 years in good health.

The rearrangement joins TRBV10-3 to TRBJ2-7; 8 positions agree with TRBD1. The germline V gene encodes CDR1 ENHRY and CDR2 SYGVKD. V lost 10 bases and J lost 2; bases outside the gene matches: 16. The CDR3 contains 16 residues. CDR3 sequence (DNA): TGTGCCACCGGATGGAGACAGGGGCAGGGACCCTACGAGCAGTACTTC. It translates to CATGWRQGQGPYEQYF.

The V call is TRBV29-1, the J call TRBJ1-4; 8 positions agree with TRBD1. Germline assignment: CDR1 SQVTM and CDR2 ANQGSEA. The CDR3 length is 12 residues. After removal of 7 bases from V and 7 bases from J, the junction contained 5 bases not matched to a gene. Written as DNA, the CDR3 is TGCAGCGGTTGGACAGGGTCTGAAAAACTGTTTTTT. As protein: CSGWTGSEKLFF.

The chain is built from TRBV4-1 and TRBJ2-7; 7 nucleotides line up with TRBD1. The trim removed 4 bases at V and 4 bases at J, leaving 10 bases unmatched. The CDR3 runs to 15 residues. The V gene's germline CDR1 is MGHRA and CDR2 YSYEKL. The CDR3 region has the DNA TGCGCCAGCAGCCCCGCCTGGGGACAGCAATACGAGCAGTACTTC. Translated: CASSPAWGQQYEQYF.

The chain combines TRBV19 with TRBJ2-6; D is uncertain. Germline V lookup: CDR1 LNHDA, CDR2 SQIVND (reference sequence). Trimming pared 3 bases from V and 3 bases from J, leaving 15 bases between. CDR3 length: 17 amino acids. The CDR3 nucleotides are TGTGCCAGTAGTATCCCGTCCCTAGTGGATGGGGCCAACGTCCTGACTTTC. It codes for CASSIPSLVDGANVLTF.